This T cell receptor beta chain was recorded in a study of blood T cells in healthy people across ages. Study-wide findings and caveats: Long-lived donors carried more naive CD4+ cells and greater diversity than aged donors. It was not possible, with unsorted PBMCs, to conclusively compare naive and antigen-experienced cells. Measured against age, TCR beta diversity per million T cells decreased in a roughly linear manner.

The CDR3 has 15 residues. The V end was cut by 5 bases, the J end by 3 bases, with 14 bases between. The germline gives CDR1 MNHEY, CDR2 SMNVEV (reference sequence). A J-beta primer mix and a sample-barcoded 5' primer were used in a second PCR of about 7 to 12 cycles. TCRdb re-derived calls from the 5' RACE reads in MiXCR, one entry per CDR3 protein. In the table there are more than 1 million distinct CDR3 sequences, more than 35% of which are singletons. Investigators took 8.5 to 10 milliliters of peripheral blood from every donor. As to this clonotype: The antigen remains unidentified.

Sequenced material: blood. The chain recombines TRBV27 with TRBJ2-4; D uncertain. This receptor was identified in an older woman in good health. Here the CDR3 DNA reads TGTGCCAGCAGTCCCACTTGGGCTGGCAAAAACATTCAGTACTTC. Translated, it gives CASSPTWAGKNIQYF.